The clone carrying this T cell receptor (beta chain) was counted once. The data were taken from a study of PD-1 blockade in classical Hodgkin lymphoma. The protocol was immunoSEQ multiplex PCR, while the TCRdb copy is restricted to in-frame clones and leaves out a portion. The data show over 12,000 clones, approximately 60% seen once. Each of the patients experienced relapse following autologous stem cell transplantation, and their brentuximab vedotin exposure differed. The CDR3 sequence is 14 residues long. The germline V gene encodes CDR1 ENHRY and CDR2 SYGVKD. The trim removed 3 bases at V and 7 bases at J, leaving 2 bases unmatched.

V gene TRBV10-3 combines with J gene TRBJ1-4, with 10 positions matching TRBD1. Sequences were derived from peripheral blood mononuclear cells (PBMCs), sampled at baseline. This sequence was found in a human donor with classical Hodgkin lymphoma. The CDR3 protein is CAISDDRGREKLFF. The CDR3, as DNA: TGTGCCATCAGTGATGACAGGGGGCGTGAAAAACTGTTTTTT.